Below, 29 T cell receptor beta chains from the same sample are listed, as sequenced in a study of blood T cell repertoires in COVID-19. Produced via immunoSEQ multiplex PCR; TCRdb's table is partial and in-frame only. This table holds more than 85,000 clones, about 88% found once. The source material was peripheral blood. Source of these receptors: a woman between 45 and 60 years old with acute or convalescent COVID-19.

Here the CDR3 DNA reads TGTGCCAGCAGTGGAGAGTGGAGCAATCAGCCCCAGCATTTT. It specifies CASSGEWSNQPQHF. This chain uses TRBV28 with TRBJ1-5, with D uncertain. In germline, CDR1 is MDHEN, CDR2 SYDVKM. The CDR3 runs to 14 residues. The V end lost 5 bases, the J end lost 1 base, and 9 bases lay between the germline ends.

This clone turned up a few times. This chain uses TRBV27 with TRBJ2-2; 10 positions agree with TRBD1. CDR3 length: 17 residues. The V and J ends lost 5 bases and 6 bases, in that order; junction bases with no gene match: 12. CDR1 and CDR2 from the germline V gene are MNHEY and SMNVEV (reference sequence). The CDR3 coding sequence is TGTGCCAGCAGTCTTATGGCCGGGACAGGGGTTCCCGGGGAGCTGTTTTTT. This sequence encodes CASSLMAGTGVPGELFF.

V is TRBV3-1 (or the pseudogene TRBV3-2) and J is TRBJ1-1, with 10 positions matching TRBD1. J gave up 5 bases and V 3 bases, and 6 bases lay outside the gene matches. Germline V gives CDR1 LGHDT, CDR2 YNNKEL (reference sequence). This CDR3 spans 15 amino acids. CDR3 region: CASSQDGQGGTEAFF. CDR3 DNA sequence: TGTGCCAGCAGCCAGGATGGACAGGGGGGGACTGAAGCTTTCTTT.

CDR3 DNA: TGCGCCAGCAGCCGAACTAGCGGGAGGGCCCCCTCCTACAATGAGCAGTTCTTC. It translates to CASSRTSGRAPSYNEQFF. The chain is built from TRBV5-1 and TRBJ2-1; 13 positions agree with TRBD2. The CDR3 covers 18 residues. The V and J ends lost 4 bases and 0 bases, in that order; junction bases with no gene match: 7. The germline V gene has CDR1 SGHRS and CDR2 YFSETQ.

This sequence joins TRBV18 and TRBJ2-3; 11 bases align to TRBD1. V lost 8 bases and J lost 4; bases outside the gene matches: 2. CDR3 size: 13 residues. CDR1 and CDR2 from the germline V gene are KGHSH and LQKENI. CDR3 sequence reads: CASRGQGADTQYF. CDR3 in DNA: TGTGCCAGCCGGGGACAGGGGGCAGATACGCAGTATTTT.

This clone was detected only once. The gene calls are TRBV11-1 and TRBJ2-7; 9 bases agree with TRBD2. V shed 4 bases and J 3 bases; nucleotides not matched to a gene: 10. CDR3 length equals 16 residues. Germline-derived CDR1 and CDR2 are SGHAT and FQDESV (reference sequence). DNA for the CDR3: TGTGCCAGCAGCTCTCGGGTAGCGGGAGTTATCTACGAGCAGTACTTC. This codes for CASSSRVAGVIYEQYF.

The CDR3 region is CASSVRASGRDEQFF. CDR3 nucleotide sequence: TGTGCCAGCAGCGTACGGGCTAGCGGGAGAGATGAGCAGTTCTTC. The V call is TRBV9, the J call TRBJ2-1; 10 bases line up with TRBD2. The junction had 6 bases not matched to a gene; V was cut back by 1 base and J by 8 bases. Germline values: CDR1 SGDLS, CDR2 YYNGEE. This CDR3 has 15 residues.

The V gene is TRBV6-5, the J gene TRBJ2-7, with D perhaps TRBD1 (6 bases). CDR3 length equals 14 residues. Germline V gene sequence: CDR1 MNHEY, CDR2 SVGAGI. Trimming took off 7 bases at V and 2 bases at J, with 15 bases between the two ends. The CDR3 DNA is TGTGCCAGCACTTTTCTAGGGGGAGCCTACGAGCAGTACTTC. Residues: CASTFLGGAYEQYF.

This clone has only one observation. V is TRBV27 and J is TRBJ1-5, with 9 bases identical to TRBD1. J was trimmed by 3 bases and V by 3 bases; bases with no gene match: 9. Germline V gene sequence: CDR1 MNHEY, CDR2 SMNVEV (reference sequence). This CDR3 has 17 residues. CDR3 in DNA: TGTGCCAGCAGTTTCTCCCGGGACAGGGTCTCCAATCAGCCCCAGCATTTT. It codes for CASSFSRDRVSNQPQHF.

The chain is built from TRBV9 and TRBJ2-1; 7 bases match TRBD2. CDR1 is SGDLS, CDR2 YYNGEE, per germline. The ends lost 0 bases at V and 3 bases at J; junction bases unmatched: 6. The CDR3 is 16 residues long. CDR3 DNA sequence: TGTGCCAGCAGCGTAGGGGCGGGAGCTGGCTACAATGAGCAGTTCTTC. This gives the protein CASSVGAGAGYNEQFF.

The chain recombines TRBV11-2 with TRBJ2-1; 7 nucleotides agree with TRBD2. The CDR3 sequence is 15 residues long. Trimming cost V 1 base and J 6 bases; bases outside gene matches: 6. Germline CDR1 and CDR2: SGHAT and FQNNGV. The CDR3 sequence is CASSLGLAWANEQFF. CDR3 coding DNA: TGTGCCAGCAGCTTAGGACTAGCCTGGGCCAATGAGCAGTTCTTC.

CDR3 nucleotide sequence: TGTGCCAGCAGTTACTCGAGGCCCACAGGGGCTTACGAGCAGTACTTC. This encodes CASSYSRPTGAYEQYF. The chain couples TRBV6-5 to TRBJ2-7; 7 positions agree with TRBD1. Germline assignment: CDR1 MNHEY and CDR2 SVGAGI. V shed 0 bases and J 4 bases; nucleotides not matched to a gene: 9. This CDR3 spans 16 amino acids.

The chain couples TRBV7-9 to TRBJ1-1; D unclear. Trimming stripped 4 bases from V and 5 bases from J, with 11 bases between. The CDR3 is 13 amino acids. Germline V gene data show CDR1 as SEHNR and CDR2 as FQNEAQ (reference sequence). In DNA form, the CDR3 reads TGTGCCAGCAGCTCCTCTTTGGAGACTGAAGCTTTCTTT. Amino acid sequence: CASSSSLETEAFF.

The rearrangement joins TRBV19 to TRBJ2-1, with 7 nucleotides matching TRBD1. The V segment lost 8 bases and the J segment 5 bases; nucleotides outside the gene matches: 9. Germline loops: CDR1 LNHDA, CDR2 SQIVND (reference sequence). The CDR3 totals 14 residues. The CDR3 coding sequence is TGTGCCAGTCAGCGATTGACAGGGCACAATGAGCAGTTCTTC. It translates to CASQRLTGHNEQFF.

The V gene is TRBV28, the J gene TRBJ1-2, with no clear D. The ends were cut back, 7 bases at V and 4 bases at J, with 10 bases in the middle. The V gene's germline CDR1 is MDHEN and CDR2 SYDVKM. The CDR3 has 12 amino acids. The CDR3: CASMRVSYGYTF. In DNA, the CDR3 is TGTGCCAGCATGCGGGTGAGCTATGGCTACACCTTC.

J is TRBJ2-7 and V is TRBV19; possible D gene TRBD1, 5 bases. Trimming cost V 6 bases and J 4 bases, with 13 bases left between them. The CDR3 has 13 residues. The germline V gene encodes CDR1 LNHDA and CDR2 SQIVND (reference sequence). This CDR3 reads CASRQGFQYEQYF. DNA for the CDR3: TGTGCCAGTAGGCAGGGATTCCAGTACGAGCAGTACTTC.

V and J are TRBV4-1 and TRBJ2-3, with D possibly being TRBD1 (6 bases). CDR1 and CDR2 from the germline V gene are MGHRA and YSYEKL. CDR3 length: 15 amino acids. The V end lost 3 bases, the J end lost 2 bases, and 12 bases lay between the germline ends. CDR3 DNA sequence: TGCGCCAGCAGCCAGGAACAGGGAATCACAGATACGCAGTATTTT. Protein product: CASSQEQGITDTQYF.

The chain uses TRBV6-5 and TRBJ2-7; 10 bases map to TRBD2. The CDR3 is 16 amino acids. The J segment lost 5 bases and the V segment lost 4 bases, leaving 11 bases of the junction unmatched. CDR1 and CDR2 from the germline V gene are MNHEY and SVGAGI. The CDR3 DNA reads TGTGCCAGCAGTTCCCCGGCCAGCGGGAGGGCCCACGAGCAGTACTTC. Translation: CASSSPASGRAHEQYF.

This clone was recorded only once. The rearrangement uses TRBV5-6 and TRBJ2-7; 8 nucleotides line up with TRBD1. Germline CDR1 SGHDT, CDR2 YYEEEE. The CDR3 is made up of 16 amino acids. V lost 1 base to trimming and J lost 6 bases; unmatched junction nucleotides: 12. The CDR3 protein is CASSLFGRGLGFEQYF. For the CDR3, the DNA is TGTGCCAGCAGCTTGTTTGGCAGGGGGCTAGGTTTCGAGCAGTACTTC.

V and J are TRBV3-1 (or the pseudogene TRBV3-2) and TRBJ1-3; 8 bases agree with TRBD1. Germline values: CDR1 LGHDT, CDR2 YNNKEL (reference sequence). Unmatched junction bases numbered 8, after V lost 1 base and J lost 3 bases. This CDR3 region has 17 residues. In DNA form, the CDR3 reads TGTGCCAGCAGCCAAGGAGGGCAGGGGGCGCTTGGAAACACCATATATTTT. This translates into CASSQGGQGALGNTIYF.

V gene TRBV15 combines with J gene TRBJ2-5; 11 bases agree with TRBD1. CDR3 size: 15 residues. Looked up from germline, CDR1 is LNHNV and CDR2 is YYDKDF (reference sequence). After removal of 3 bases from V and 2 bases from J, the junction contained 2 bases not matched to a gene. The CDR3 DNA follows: TGTGCCACCAGCAGGGGACAGGGGGGGCAAGAGACCCAGTACTTC. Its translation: CATSRGQGGQETQYF.

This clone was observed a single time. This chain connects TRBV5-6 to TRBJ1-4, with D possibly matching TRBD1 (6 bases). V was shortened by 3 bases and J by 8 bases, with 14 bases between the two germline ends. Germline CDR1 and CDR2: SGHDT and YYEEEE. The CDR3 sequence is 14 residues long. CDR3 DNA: TGTGCCAGCAGCTCTGAGGGGGATTGGGAAAAACTGTTTTTT. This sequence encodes CASSSEGDWEKLFF.

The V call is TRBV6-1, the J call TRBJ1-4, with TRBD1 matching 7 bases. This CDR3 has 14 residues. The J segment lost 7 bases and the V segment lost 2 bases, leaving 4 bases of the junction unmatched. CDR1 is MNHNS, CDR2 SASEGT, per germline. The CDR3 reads CASSESWTGEKLFF. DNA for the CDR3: TGTGCCAGCAGTGAATCGTGGACAGGTGAAAAACTGTTTTTT.

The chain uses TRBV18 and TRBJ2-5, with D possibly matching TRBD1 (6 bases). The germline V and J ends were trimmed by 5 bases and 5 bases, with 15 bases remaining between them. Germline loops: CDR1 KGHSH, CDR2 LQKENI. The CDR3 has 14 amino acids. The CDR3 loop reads CASSSTGTMETQYF. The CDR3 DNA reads TGTGCCAGCTCATCCACTGGGACAATGGAGACCCAGTACTTC.

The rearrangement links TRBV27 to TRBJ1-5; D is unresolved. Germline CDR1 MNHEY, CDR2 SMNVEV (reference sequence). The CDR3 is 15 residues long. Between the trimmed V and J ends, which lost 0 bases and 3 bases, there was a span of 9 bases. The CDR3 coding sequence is TGTGCCAGCAGTTTATCTGGAGGTACCAATCAGCCCCAGCATTTT. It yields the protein CASSLSGGTNQPQHF.

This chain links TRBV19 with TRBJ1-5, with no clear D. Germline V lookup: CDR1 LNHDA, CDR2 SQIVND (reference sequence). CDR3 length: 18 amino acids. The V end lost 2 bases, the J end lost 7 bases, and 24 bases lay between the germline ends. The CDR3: CASSITGGERTGRQPQHF. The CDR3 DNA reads TGTGCCAGTAGTATAACGGGCGGGGAGAGGACCGGCAGGCAGCCCCAGCATTTT.

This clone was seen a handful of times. The CDR3 sequence is CSASGGQGAWGELFF. CDR3 nucleotide sequence: TGCAGTGCTAGTGGCGGACAGGGGGCGTGGGGGGAGCTGTTTTTT. The chain has TRBV20-1 and TRBJ2-2, with 11 nucleotides matching TRBD1. This CDR3 has 15 residues. V gave up 3 bases and J gave up 8 bases; unmatched junction bases: 8. Germline loops: CDR1 DFQATT, CDR2 SNEGSKA (reference sequence).

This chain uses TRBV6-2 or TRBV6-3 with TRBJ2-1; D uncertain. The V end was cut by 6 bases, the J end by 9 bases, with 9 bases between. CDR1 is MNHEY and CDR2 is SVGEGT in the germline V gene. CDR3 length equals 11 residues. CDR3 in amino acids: CASSPAFEQFF. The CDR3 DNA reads TGTGCCAGCAGCCCCGCGTTTGAGCAGTTCTTC.

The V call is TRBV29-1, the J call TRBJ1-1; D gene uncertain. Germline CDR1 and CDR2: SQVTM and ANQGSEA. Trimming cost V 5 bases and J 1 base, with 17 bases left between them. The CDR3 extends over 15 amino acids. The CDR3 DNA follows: TGCAGCGTTCAGCTGCCCGAGGCGGGGAACACTGAAGCTTTCTTT. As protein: CSVQLPEAGNTEAFF.